One sample yielded the 28 T cell receptor beta chains listed below, sequenced in a study of T cell repertoires in cytomegalovirus infection (dated by TCRdb to between 2019 and 2020). Their cognate antigens are unknown. Reading the label with the study, this specimen's treatment or condition is: in vitro stimulation with specific CMV peptide epitopes to enrich CMV-specific T cells. Sequencing was carried out with an Illumina HiSeq 1500. TCRdb trimmed the raw reads at Q25, called clones with MiXCR and kept productive beta chains. Entries that share a CDR3 protein sequence are merged under the most common genes and DNA. The sample table contains around 770,000 distinct CDR3 sequences; only one count was recorded for approximately 32% of them. The leading ten clones occupy around 13% of the sample. The specimen comprised cultured CD8+ T cells from PBMCs, sampled from culture after CMV antigen stimulation. These receptors came from a human donor in good health (CMV status not recorded). Some clones in this sample may be carry-over from other donors' samples.

Only a few counts were recorded for this clonotype. The chain recombines TRBV28 with TRBJ1-6; the D gene is possibly TRBD1 (5 bases). Trimming stripped 11 bases from V and 7 bases from J, with 15 bases between. The CDR3 is 13 amino acids. The V gene's germline CDR1 is MDHEN and CDR2 SYDVKM. In DNA form, the CDR3 reads TGTGCCGGGAGGGGAAGAGGGAATTCACCCCTCCACTTT. It specifies CAGRGRGNSPLHF.

The chain links TRBV27 to TRBJ1-5; TRBD1 is a possible D gene (6 bases). The V end was cut by 1 base, the J end by 7 bases, with 11 bases between. Germline CDR1 reads MNHEY; CDR2 reads SMNVEV (reference sequence). The CDR3 length is 14 residues. The CDR3 DNA reads TGTGCCAGCAGTTTATGGGCAGGGACACAGCCCCAGCATTTT. This codes for CASSLWAGTQPQHF.

This clonotype has only a few counts. J is TRBJ1-2 and V is TRBV12-3 or TRBV12-4, with a tentative D call TRBD1 (5 bases). This CDR3 is built from 14 residues. The germline V and J ends were trimmed by 3 bases and 1 base, with 9 bases remaining between them. The CDR3 DNA follows: TGTGCCAGCAGTTTGGCTGACAGTAACTATGGCTACACCTTC. It encodes CASSLADSNYGYTF.

Notes on this clonotype: A junction end diverges from the germline sequence, so it may reflect a read error. V is TRBV18 and J is TRBJ2-2, with D hard to call. Germline assignment: CDR1 KGHSH and CDR2 LQKENI. This CDR3 is 14 amino acids long. CDR3 bases: TGTGCCAGCTCCCCACAACGGAACACCGGGGAGCTGTTTTTT. This codes for CASSPQRNTGELFF.

The genes are TRBV6-6 and TRBJ2-7, with D possibly matching TRBD1 (5 bases). Germline CDR1 reads MNHNY; CDR2 reads SVGAGI (reference sequence). The CDR3 loop spans 15 amino acids. Trimming left V 4 bases short and J 2 bases short, with 15 bases between. The CDR3 nucleotides are TGTGCCAGCAGTTTAGGACACCCCCCAGCCTACGAGCAGTACGTC. Amino acids: CASSLGHPPAYEQYV.

The chain links TRBV7-2 to TRBJ2-3; D may be TRBD1 (6 bases). CDR1 SGHTA and CDR2 FQGNSA come from the germline V gene. V was pared by 0 bases and J by 5 bases, with 12 bases between. The CDR3 runs to 15 residues. This CDR3 is CASSLAGGRGDTQYF. CDR3 DNA sequence: TGTGCCAGCAGCTTAGCAGGGGGTAGAGGAGATACGCAGTATTTT.

The chain is built from TRBV27 and TRBJ2-6, with D unclear. Germline V gene sequence: CDR1 MNHEY, CDR2 SMNVEV (reference sequence). V was pared by 3 bases and J by 2 bases, with 11 bases between. CDR3 length: 16 amino acids. The CDR3 protein is CASSFQSEAGANVLTF. The CDR3 DNA reads TGTGCCAGCAGTTTTCAATCCGAGGCTGGGGCCAACGTCCTGACTTTC.

This clonotype was seen at least ten times. CDR3 coding DNA: TGTGCCAGCAGCTCGACAGGGGTTGAGAGCTACGAGCAGTACTTC. Its protein product is CASSSTGVESYEQYF. V and J are TRBV7-9 and TRBJ2-7, with TRBD1 matching 8 bases. Losses at the gene ends were 4 bases for V and 3 bases for J; bases not matched to a gene: 8. The CDR3 sequence is 15 residues long. The germline V gene encodes CDR1 SEHNR and CDR2 FQNEAQ (reference sequence).

CDR3 protein: CASSLTYRGADYGYTF. The CDR3 DNA is TGCGCCAGCAGCTTGACCTACAGGGGCGCTGACTATGGCTACACCTTC. This chain joins TRBV5-1 and TRBJ1-2; 7 bases fit TRBD1. The CDR3 loop spans 16 amino acids. Germline CDR1 and CDR2: SGHRS and YFSETQ. V gave up 1 base and J gave up 3 bases; unmatched junction bases: 9.

In its sample, this clonotype was seen a few times. The CDR3 nucleotides are TGTGCCATCAGTGAGGGTATTCGTCGGGAGCGAGATACGCAGTATTTT. Amino acid sequence: CAISEGIRRERDTQYF. J is TRBJ2-3 and V is TRBV10-3; a weak D match, TRBD2 (6 bases). The V end was cut by 2 bases, the J end by 5 bases, with 17 bases between. The CDR3 length is 16 residues. Germline assignment: CDR1 ENHRY and CDR2 SYGVKD.

This clonotype was counted at least ten times. The gene calls are TRBV27 and TRBJ2-2; 11 nucleotides agree with TRBD2. This CDR3 comprises 16 residues. CDR1 and CDR2 (germline): MNHEY, SMNVEV (reference sequence). Losses at the gene ends were 2 bases for V and 1 base for J; bases not matched to a gene: 0. The CDR3 protein is CASSLGLAGNTGELFF. CDR3 nucleotide sequence: TGTGCCAGCAGTTTAGGACTAGCGGGGAACACCGGGGAGCTGTTTTTT.

This chain links TRBV4-3 with TRBJ1-2, with unresolved D. V shed 1 base and J shed 7 bases, with 16 bases lying between them. This CDR3 comprises 15 residues. Germline values: CDR1 LGHNA, CDR2 YSLEER. The CDR3 nucleotides read TGCGCCAGCAGCCAAGGTGCCCAGCACGGTAGTGGCTACACCTTC. Protein sequence: CASSQGAQHGSGYTF.

Only a few counts were recorded for this clonotype. The chain employs TRBV20-1 and TRBJ2-7; 8 nucleotides agree with TRBD2. In germline, CDR1 is DFQATT, CDR2 SNEGSKA (reference sequence). The trim removed 1 base at V and 2 bases at J, leaving 1 base unmatched. This CDR3 region has 13 residues. Here the CDR3 DNA reads TGCAGTGCTAGAGCGGGACTAGCCTACGAGCAGTACTTC. Residues: CSARAGLAYEQYF.

The chain has TRBV6-6 and TRBJ2-2; no clear D. Germline V gene sequence: CDR1 MNHNY, CDR2 SVGAGI (reference sequence). The CDR3 spans 15 residues. The V gene lost 0 bases and the J gene lost 6 bases, with 11 bases spanning the gap. DNA of the CDR3: TGTGCCAGCAGTTACTCCTCTCTATTAGCCGGGGAGCTGTTTTTT. Amino acids: CASSYSSLLAGELFF.

V gene TRBV4-1 combines with J gene TRBJ2-1; 7 bases match TRBD1. V was clipped by 0 bases and J by 3 bases; unmatched bases: 11. There are 18 residues in the CDR3. Germline loops: CDR1 MGHRA, CDR2 YSYEKL. The CDR3 DNA reads as TGCGCCAGCAGCCAAGATATGGGGTGGGGGACAGTCTACAATGAGCAGTTCTTC. Its protein is CASSQDMGWGTVYNEQFF.

This clonotype has at least ten counts. This chain connects TRBV4-3 to TRBJ2-3, with 9 bases fitting TRBD2. J lost 3 bases, V lost 2 bases, and 15 bases had no gene match. Germline V gives CDR1 LGHNA, CDR2 YSLEER. The length of the CDR3 is 19 residues. DNA of the CDR3: TGCGCCAGCAGCCAAAATTCGGCGGGGGGGAGGAGTTTGACAGATACGCAGTATTTT. Protein product: CASSQNSAGGRSLTDTQYF.

Note on this clonotype: Given a much more abundant clone one base away, this may be a read error. The chain couples TRBV7-6 to TRBJ2-3; D might be TRBD1 or TRBD2, each matching 5 bases. The V gene lost 5 bases and the J gene lost 5 bases, with 14 bases spanning the gap. Germline-derived CDR1 and CDR2 are SGHVS and FNYEAQ. The CDR3 covers 14 residues. The CDR3 loop reads CASSTGQGRDTQYF. In DNA form, the CDR3 reads TGTGCCAGCAGCACGGGGCAGGGCAGAGATACGCAGTATTTT. The whole variable domain, remainder taken from reference TRBV7-6 and TRBJ2-3, is GAGVSQSPRYKVTKRGQDVALRCDPISGHVSLYWYRQALGQGPEFLTYFNYEAQQDKSGLPNDRFSAERPEGSISTLTIQRTEQRDSAMYRCASSTGQGRDTQYFGPGTRLTVL.

The chain links TRBV24-1 to TRBJ1-1, with a weak D call TRBD1 (6 bases). With 8 bases removed from V and 0 bases from J, the gap between germline ends came to 15 bases. Germline CDR1 reads KGHDR; CDR2 reads SFDVKD. The CDR3 length is 15 residues. Written as DNA, the CDR3 is TGTGCCACCAAGGACAGTACTCAAATGAACACTGAAGCTTTCTTT. It yields the protein CATKDSTQMNTEAFF.

Here the CDR3 reads CASSLVWRGAMDTQYF. Here the CDR3 DNA reads TGTGCCAGCAGCTTAGTCTGGCGGGGGGCAATGGATACGCAGTATTTT. The genes are TRBV7-6 and TRBJ2-3; TRBD2 aligns across 8 bases. Germline trimming cut 1 base from V and 6 bases from J; bases unmatched to any gene: 9. The CDR3 sequence is 16 residues long. Germline V gives CDR1 SGHVS, CDR2 FNYEAQ. Supplemented by reference TRBV7-6 and TRBJ2-3, the full variable domain reads GAGVSQSPRYKVTKRGQDVALRCDPISGHVSLYWYRQALGQGPEFLTYFNYEAQQDKSGLPNDRFSAERPEGSISTLTIQRTEQRDSAMYRCASSLVWRGAMDTQYFGPGTRLTVL.

CDR3 sequence reads: CASSLASAADDCGYTF. For the CDR3, the DNA is TGTGCCAGCAGCTTAGCGTCCGCCGCGGATGACTGTGGCTACACCTTC. This chain links TRBV7-6 with TRBJ1-2; D gene uncertain. Germline V CDR1 and CDR2: SGHVS, FNYEAQ. The CDR3 sequence is 16 residues long. Trimming took off 0 bases at V and 7 bases at J, with 18 bases between the two ends.

This clonotype showed up just a few times. The chain joins TRBV7-6 to TRBJ2-1; no firm D call. The germline V gene has CDR1 SGHVS and CDR2 FNYEAQ. V was pared by 1 base and J by 0 bases, with 10 bases between. The CDR3 is 16 amino acids. CDR3 in amino acids: CASSLGSQSSYNEQFF. The CDR3, as DNA: TGTGCCAGCAGCTTAGGCTCTCAGAGCTCCTACAATGAGCAGTTCTTC.

The sample holds many counts of this clonotype. This chain links TRBV7-6 with TRBJ2-2; no definite D call. V lost 6 bases, J lost 6 bases, and 8 bases lay in between. The germline CDR1 and CDR2 sequences are SGHVS and FNYEAQ. The CDR3 is 12 amino acids. The CDR3 nucleotides are TGTGCCAGCAGTTATGTCCCCGGGGAGCTGTTTTTT. Protein: CASSYVPGELFF.

This chain uses TRBV6-5 with TRBJ2-3, with 7 bases lining up with TRBD1. V lost 4 bases, J lost 2 bases, and 12 bases stayed unmatched. The length of the CDR3 is 17 residues. The V gene's germline CDR1 is MNHEY and CDR2 SVGAGI. In DNA, the CDR3 is TGTGCCAGCAGTTCCGAGCCACAGGGGCCCATCACAGATACGCAGTATTTT. Its protein product is CASSSEPQGPITDTQYF.

V and J are TRBV5-5 and TRBJ1-1; D is ambiguous. V was clipped by 7 bases and J by 1 base, with 5 bases between them. There are 11 residues in the CDR3. Looked up from germline, CDR1 is SGHKS and CDR2 is YYEKEE (reference sequence). In nucleotides, the CDR3 is TGTGCCAGCGACAAGAACACTGAAGCTTTCTTT. It yields the protein CASDKNTEAFF.

The chain joins TRBV7-9 to TRBJ2-5, with TRBD1 as a possible D gene (5 bases). CDR3 length: 16 amino acids. Trimming took off 5 bases at V and 4 bases at J, with 20 bases between the two ends. CDR1 SEHNR and CDR2 FQNEAQ come from the germline V gene (reference sequence). CDR3 amino acids: CASSTPRALVRETQYF. CDR3 bases: TGTGCCAGCAGCACCCCCAGGGCATTAGTGAGAGAGACCCAGTACTTC.

The chain carries TRBV6-2 or TRBV6-3 and TRBJ1-4, with a tentative D call TRBD1 (5 bases). The V and J ends lost 2 bases and 8 bases respectively, with 12 bases between them. The CDR3 consists of 14 residues. Germline CDR1 is MNHEY and CDR2 is SVGEGT. The CDR3 here is CASSYVKGREKLFF. CDR3 nucleotide sequence: TGTGCCAGCAGTTACGTAAAGGGGAGGGAAAAACTGTTTTTT.

This clonotype occurred a few times. The V gene is TRBV14, the J gene TRBJ1-1; 8 nucleotides line up with TRBD1. The length of the CDR3 is 15 residues. CDR1 and CDR2 (germline): SGHDN, FVKESK. V was clipped by 2 bases and J by 1 base; unmatched bases: 3. The CDR3 DNA reads as TGTGCCAGCAGCCAATTAGGGACAGGGAACACTGAAGCTTTCTTT. It codes for CASSQLGTGNTEAFF.

This clonotype was picked up a small number of times. V gene TRBV9 combines with J gene TRBJ2-1; D may match TRBD1 or TRBD2 (6 bases each). Per germline, CDR1 SGDLS and CDR2 YYNGEE. This CDR3 comprises 19 residues. Trimming took off 3 bases at V and 0 bases at J, with 22 bases between the two ends. The CDR3 nucleotides are TGTGCCAGCAGCGCGGGGGACATTTACAAGCAGGGCTCCTACAATGAGCAGTTCTTC. This codes for CASSAGDIYKQGSYNEQFF.